This is a list of T cell receptor beta chains from one sample in a study of shared clonotypes between healthy human individuals. Only in-frame clones appear in the TCRdb table, and some are missing; sequencing was by immunoSEQ multiplex PCR. Of 1.5 million to 2.5 million clones in the sample, approximately 94% were seen once. The sample comprised naive CD8+ T cells sorted from blood. Receptor source: a man aged 18-30 years in good health. Both conserved end residues are part of each CDR3. A D gene is named only where the DNA matches it firmly. Part of the rows lack a size; the others show once, few, many or a class for expanded clones.

>TRBV27|-|-|TRBJ2-1
CASSLGAGGQYNEQFF
TGTGCCAGCAGTTTAGGAGCAGGGGGGCAGTACAATGAGCAGTTCTTC
>TRBV28|-|-|TRBJ2-7
CASSSGLLGLYEQYF
TGTGCCAGCAGTTCTGGTCTGCTGGGGCTCTACGAGCAGTACTTC
>TRBV28|-|-|TRBJ2-3
CASSQETGIWGTDTQYF
TGTGCCAGCAGCCAAGAAACAGGGATTTGGGGCACAGATACGCAGTATTTT
>TRBV2|-|TRBD1|TRBJ2-3
CASSEEEDRGDRDTQYF
TGTGCCAGCAGTGAAGAAGAGGACAGGGGGGATAGAGATACGCAGTATTTT
>TRBV10-2|-|-|TRBJ2-3
CASRLADTDTQYF
TGCGCCAGCAGATTAGCGGATACGGATACGCAGTATTTT
>TRBV28|-|-|TRBJ2-2
CASSIGTGELFF
TGTGCCAGCAGTATTGGCACCGGGGAGCTGTTTTTT
>TRBV7-9|-|-|TRBJ2-7
CASSLVTSLYEQYF
TGTGCCAGCAGCTTAGTCACTAGCCTCTACGAGCAGTACTTC
>TRBV19|-|-|TRBJ1-4
CASSIRDRGEKLFF
TGTGCCAGTAGTATTAGGGACCGGGGTGAAAAACTGTTTTTT
>TRBV6-1|-|-|TRBJ2-1
CASSEAGEAIYNEQFF
TGTGCCAGCAGTGAAGCGGGGGAGGCCATCTACAATGAGCAGTTCTTC
>TRBV13|-|-|TRBJ2-3
CASSLADTQYF
TGTGCCAGCAGTCTCGCAGATACGCAGTATTTT
>TRBV27|-|-|TRBJ2-6
CASSPDRYSGANVLTF
TGTGCCAGCAGTCCCGACAGATACTCTGGGGCCAACGTCCTGACTTTC
>TRBV4-1|once|-|TRBJ2-5
CASTREIGGEQETQYF
TGCGCCAGCACCCGAGAGATCGGCGGGGAACAAGAGACCCAGTACTTC